This TCR beta chain was recovered during a study of shared clonotypes between healthy human individuals. At the level of the study: CD4 naive and memory got three plates each, CD8 naive two, CD8 memory one.

The repertoire was sequenced with immunoSEQ multiplex PCR; TCRdb's copy has only in-frame clones and lacks some. Of some 980,000 clones in the sample, 70% to 85% were seen once. Unmatched junction bases numbered 13, after V lost 3 bases and J lost 0 bases. The V gene's germline CDR1 is MNHEY and CDR2 SMNVEV (reference sequence). CDR3 length equals 18 residues. This clone was detected only a few times. CD4+ cell separation produced CD45RA+ naive and CD45RA-negative memory subsets. The genes are TRBV27 and TRBJ1-1, with 7 bases lining up with TRBD1. This receptor was obtained from a man between 18 and 35 years old in good health. The sample consisted of memory CD4+ T cells sorted from blood. This sample's subset: CD45RA-negative fraction. CDR3: CASSFRRGTELMNTEAFF. The DNA for the CDR3 is TGTGCCAGCAGTTTTCGGCGCGGGACAGAGCTTATGAACACTGAAGCTTTCTTT.